Shown below are 21 T cell receptor beta chains from a single sample sequenced in a study of T-cell memory formation after mild COVID-19. TCRdb independently ran MiXCR on the 5' RACE reads; one entry per CDR3 protein. In the table there are under 450,000 distinct CDR3 sequences, approximately 14% of which are singletons. Sequenced sample: PBMCs or a T cell subset sorted from them (not recorded which). These receptor sequences come from a man in his late teens or twenties who had mild COVID-19 (a few samples of this study predate the infection). Cell type and time point are not known.

This clonotype was seen once. The chain combines TRBV12-3 or TRBV12-4 with TRBJ2-7, with D tentatively TRBD1 or TRBD2 (6 bases each). Trimming took 4 bases from V and 3 from J, leaving 10 bases between them. This CDR3 region has 13 residues. CDR3 sequence reads: CASSSGDFYEQYF. CDR3 bases: TGTGCCAGCAGTTCAGGGGACTTCTACGAGCAGTACTTC.

This clonotype was seen only a few times. The rearrangement joins TRBV6-6 to TRBJ1-3, with D unresolved. V was trimmed by 6 bases and J by 8 bases, leaving 14 bases between them. Germline V gene lookup returns CDR1 MNHNY and CDR2 SVGAGI (reference sequence). The CDR3 is 13 residues long. The CDR3 bases are TGTGCCAGCAGCCCGGACTTAACAGACACCATATATTTT. It codes for CASSPDLTDTIYF.

This clonotype appeared many times. Germline and junction disagree at one end, which may indicate a read error. The J gene is TRBJ1-1, the V gene TRBV5-1; tentative D call: TRBD1 (5 bases). This CDR3 contains 13 residues. Germline CDR1 is SGHRS and CDR2 is YFSETQ. CDR3 residues: CASSLVGDTEAFF. Written as DNA, the CDR3 is TGTGCCAGCTCACTAGTGGGGGACACTGAAGCTTTCTTT.

The gene calls are TRBV7-2 and TRBJ1-2; a weak D match, TRBD1 (5 bases). V lost 4 bases and J 6 bases, leaving 18 bases between the germline ends. This CDR3 has 15 residues. CDR1 is SGHTA, CDR2 FQGNSA, per germline. The CDR3 sequence: CASSYGPREVNGYTF. The CDR3 nucleotides read TGTGCCAGCAGCTACGGACCCAGGGAGGTGAATGGCTACACCTTC. The variable domain in full, completed from reference TRBV7-2 and TRBJ1-2, reads GAGVSQSPSNKVTEKGKDVELRCDPISGHTALYWYRQSLGQGLEFLIYFQGNSAPDKSGLPSDRFSAERTGGSVSTLTIQRTQQEDSAVYLCASSYGPREVNGYTFGSGTRLTVV.

This clonotype was detected many times. This chain connects TRBV5-1 to TRBJ2-5; D tentatively fits TRBD1 or TRBD2 (5 bases each). The V end was cut by 4 bases, the J end by 5 bases, with 15 bases between. CDR3 length: 14 amino acids. Germline V gene data show CDR1 as SGHRS and CDR2 as YFSETQ. Written as DNA, the CDR3 is TGCGCCAGCAGCCCACCGGGACGAGAGGAGACCCAGTACTTC. Encoded protein: CASSPPGREETQYF.

The table lists this clonotype with a few counts. The chain couples TRBV10-3 to TRBJ2-3; D is unresolved. In germline, CDR1 is ENHRY, CDR2 SYGVKD. This CDR3 comprises 14 residues. V was shortened by 7 bases and J by 1 base, with 12 bases between the two germline ends. The CDR3 DNA reads as TGTGCCATCACAGACGGCAGACGCACAGATACGCAGTATTTT. The encoded protein is CAITDGRRTDTQYF.

The rearrangement uses TRBV12-5 and TRBJ1-1; D is unclear. The CDR3 extends over 13 amino acids. V was shortened by 1 base and J by 2 bases, with 5 bases between the two germline ends. Germline V CDR1 and CDR2: LGHNT, FRNRAP. The CDR3 reads CASGLELNTEAFF. As DNA, the CDR3 is TGTGCTAGTGGTTTGGAACTAAACACTGAAGCTTTCTTT. The variable domain in full, completed from reference TRBV12-5 and TRBJ1-1, reads DARVTQTPRHKVTEMGQEVTMRCQPILGHNTVFWYRQTMMQGLELLAYFRNRAPLDDSGMPKDRFSAEMPDATLATLKIQPSEPRDSAVYFCASGLELNTEAFFGQGTRLTVV.

This clonotype was seen a handful of times. The chain is built from TRBV20-1 and TRBJ1-4; D remains ambiguous. The CDR3 runs to 16 residues. With 0 bases removed from V and 0 bases from J, the gap between germline ends came to 11 bases. The germline gives CDR1 DFQATT, CDR2 SNEGSKA (reference sequence). CDR3 protein: CSARDILVSTNEKLFF. The CDR3 DNA sequence: TGCAGTGCTAGAGACATCCTAGTATCAACTAATGAAAAACTGTTTTTT.

In this sample, this clonotype turned up a few times. The V call is TRBV5-6, the J call TRBJ1-5, with D maybe TRBD1 (6 bases). This CDR3 region has 14 residues. The V gene lost 3 bases and the J gene lost 3 bases, with 10 bases spanning the gap. Germline loops: CDR1 SGHDT, CDR2 YYEEEE. CDR3 loop: CASSSGQYNQPQHF. The CDR3 coding sequence is TGTGCCAGCAGCTCAGGACAGTACAATCAGCCCCAGCATTTT.

In its sample, this clonotype was seen a few times. The chain is built from TRBV7-9 and TRBJ2-7; D is perhaps TRBD2 (6 bases). V was shortened by 5 bases and J by 6 bases, with 14 bases between the two germline ends. CDR3 length: 13 amino acids. Germline loops: CDR1 SEHNR, CDR2 FQNEAQ (reference sequence). CDR3 sequence reads: CASSTSGAVEQYF. CDR3 nucleotide sequence: TGTGCCAGCAGCACCTCGGGAGCTGTCGAGCAGTACTTC.

This rearrangement joins TRBV4-1 to TRBJ2-6; weak D call: TRBD1 (6 bases). The germline V gene has CDR1 MGHRA and CDR2 YSYEKL. Trimming left V 3 bases short and J 0 bases short, with 21 bases between. The CDR3 is made up of 20 amino acids. CDR3 in amino acids: CASSQNPPGHLLSGANVLTF. Written as DNA, the CDR3 is TGCGCCAGCAGCCAGAACCCACCGGGACATCTGCTCTCTGGGGCCAACGTCCTGACTTTC.

This clonotype has more than one count but fewer than ten. This chain joins TRBV7-2 and TRBJ1-5, with D possibly being TRBD1 (6 bases). CDR1 and CDR2 (germline): SGHTA, FQGNSA. The CDR3 is 13 amino acids. V was clipped by 4 bases and J by 4 bases, with 8 bases between them. In nucleotides, the CDR3 is TGTGCCAGCAGCTATGGACAGAATCAGCCCCAGCATTTT. Translation: CASSYGQNQPQHF.

This clonotype showed up just a few times. The rearrangement uses TRBV6-5 and TRBJ2-4, with D possibly being TRBD1 (5 bases). CDR1 MNHEY and CDR2 SVGAGI come from the germline V gene. The CDR3 sequence is 13 residues long. V dropped 0 bases and J dropped 15 bases, with 15 bases sitting between them. CDR3 sequence (DNA): TGTGCCAGCAGTTACTCGGGCAGGGAAGTTTTGTACTTC. This gives the protein CASSYSGREVLYF.

The chain has TRBV29-1 and TRBJ2-7; 8 nucleotides align to TRBD1. The V gene's germline CDR1 is SQVTM and CDR2 ANQGSEA. The CDR3 is 13 amino acids. After removal of 5 bases from V and 6 bases from J, the junction contained 9 bases not matched to a gene. Here the CDR3 DNA reads TGCAGCGTTCGCGGACAGGGAGGTGGCGAGCAGTACTTC. Translating gives CSVRGQGGGEQYF.

This clonotype appeared a few times. The chain carries TRBV20-1 and TRBJ2-3; 7 positions agree with TRBD1. This CDR3 spans 15 amino acids. The germline CDR1 and CDR2 sequences are DFQATT and SNEGSKA (reference sequence). Trimming took 5 bases from V and 0 from J; bases not matched to a gene: 8. DNA for the CDR3: TGCAGTGCTCCCGGGACAGCCCCTAGCACAGATACGCAGTATTTT. Its protein is CSAPGTAPSTDTQYF.

This clonotype was observed a handful of times. This chain joins TRBV20-1 and TRBJ2-5; D is perhaps TRBD1 (6 bases). V lost 6 bases, J lost 1 base, and 21 bases lay in between. Per germline, CDR1 DFQATT and CDR2 SNEGSKA (reference sequence). CDR3 length: 16 amino acids. In nucleotides, the CDR3 is TGCAGTGCCCACCATAGGACAGTGATAACCCAAGAGACCCAGTACTTC. It encodes CSAHHRTVITQETQYF.

On this clonotype itself: Likely a read error: the CDR3 ends without its conserved phenylalanine or tryptophan. The DNA is left out, because the CDR3 cannot be placed on it with certainty; the CDR3 is given as TCRdb lists it. The V call is TRBV5-1, the J call TRBJ1-2. The CDR3 sequence runs 9 residues, both termini included. Germline V lookup: CDR1 SGHRS, CDR2 YFSETQ. The CDR3 loop reads CASSLVCLS.

This chain joins TRBV18 and TRBJ1-2; perhaps TRBD1 as D (5 bases). With 1 base removed from V and 3 bases from J, the gap between germline ends came to 12 bases. Germline lookup yields CDR1 KGHSH and CDR2 LQKENI. This CDR3 is 15 amino acids long. The CDR3 DNA sequence: TGTGCCAGCTCACCACAGGGGAGATTGGACTATGGCTACACCTTC. Its protein product is CASSPQGRLDYGYTF.

This clonotype was counted a few times. The chain is built from TRBV12-5 and TRBJ2-7; a weak D match, TRBD1 (7 bases). V was shortened by 6 bases and J by 6 bases, with 18 bases between the two germline ends. Germline V gives CDR1 LGHNT, CDR2 FRNRAP. CDR3 size: 14 residues. The CDR3 here is CASGPGGSYIEQYF. Here the CDR3 DNA reads TGTGCTAGTGGGCCAGGGGGGAGTTATATCGAGCAGTACTTC.

This clonotype has more than one count but fewer than ten. DNA for the CDR3: TGTGCCAGCAGCTTGCCCCTCGCGGGGGGGTACAATGAGCAGTTCTTC. Translated: CASSLPLAGGYNEQFF. This chain joins TRBV7-9 and TRBJ2-1; 9 bases line up with TRBD2. Germline loops: CDR1 SEHNR, CDR2 FQNEAQ (reference sequence). V was clipped by 3 bases and J by 4 bases; unmatched bases: 7. The CDR3 spans 16 residues.

Many counts were recorded for this clonotype. V gene TRBV5-4 combines with J gene TRBJ2-5; 7 positions match TRBD1. Germline assignment: CDR1 SGHNT and CDR2 YYREEE (reference sequence). This CDR3 comprises 14 residues. Trimming at V came to 2 bases and at J to 5 bases, leaving 6 bases not matched to a gene. The CDR3 reads CASSFYRGGETQYF. As DNA, the CDR3 is TGTGCCAGCAGCTTCTACAGGGGTGGGGAGACCCAGTACTTC.